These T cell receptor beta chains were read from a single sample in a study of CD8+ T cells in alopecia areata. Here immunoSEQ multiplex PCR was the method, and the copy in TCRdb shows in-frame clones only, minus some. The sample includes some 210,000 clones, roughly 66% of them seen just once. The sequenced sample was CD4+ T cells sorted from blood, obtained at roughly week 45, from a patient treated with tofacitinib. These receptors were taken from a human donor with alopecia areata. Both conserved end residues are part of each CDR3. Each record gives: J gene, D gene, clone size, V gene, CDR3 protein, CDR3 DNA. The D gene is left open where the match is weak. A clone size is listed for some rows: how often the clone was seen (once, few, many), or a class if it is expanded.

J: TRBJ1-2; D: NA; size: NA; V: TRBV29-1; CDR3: CSVDPGVRGYTF; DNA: TGCAGCGTTGACCCAGGGGTTCGTGGCTACACCTTC
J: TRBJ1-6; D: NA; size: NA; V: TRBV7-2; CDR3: CASSLERSPLHF; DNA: TGTGCCAGCAGCTTAGAACGGTCACCCCTCCACTTT
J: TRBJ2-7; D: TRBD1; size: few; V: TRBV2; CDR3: CASSGVGQEVGEQYF; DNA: TGTGCCAGCAGTGGGGTGGGACAGGAGGTAGGCGAGCAGTACTTC
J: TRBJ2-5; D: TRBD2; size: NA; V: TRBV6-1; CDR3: CASSDILAGGQETQYF; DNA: TGTGCCAGCAGTGATATTCTAGCGGGGGGCCAGGAGACCCAGTACTTC
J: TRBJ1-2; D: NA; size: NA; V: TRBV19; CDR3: CASSIGASYGYTF; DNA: TGTGCCAGTAGTATCGGGGCGAGCTATGGCTACACCTTC
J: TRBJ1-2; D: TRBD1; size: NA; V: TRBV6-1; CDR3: CASNRSGRGYDGYTF; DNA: TGTGCCAGCAACCGGTCTGGCAGGGGGTATGATGGCTACACCTTC
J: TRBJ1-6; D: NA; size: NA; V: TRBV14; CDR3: CASSQNQYNSPLHF; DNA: TGTGCCAGCAGCCAGAACCAGTATAATTCACCCCTCCACTTT
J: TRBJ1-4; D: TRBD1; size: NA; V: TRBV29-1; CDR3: CSVGGQGGKLFF; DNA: TGCAGCGTTGGGGGACAGGGTGGAAAACTGTTTTTT
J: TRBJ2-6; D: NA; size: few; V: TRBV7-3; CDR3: CASSLRPGTSGANVLTF; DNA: TGTGCCAGCAGCTTAAGGCCAGGGACCTCTGGGGCCAACGTCCTGACTTTC
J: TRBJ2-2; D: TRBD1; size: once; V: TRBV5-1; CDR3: CASSLMTGDTGELFF; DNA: TGCGCCAGCAGCTTGATGACAGGGGACACCGGGGAGCTGTTTTTT
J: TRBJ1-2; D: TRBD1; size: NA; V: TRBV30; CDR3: CAAGGNLDYGYTF; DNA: TGTGCCGCAGGGGGGAATTTGGACTATGGCTACACCTTC
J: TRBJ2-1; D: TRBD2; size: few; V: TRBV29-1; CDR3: CSVLTSGSYNEQFF; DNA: TGCAGCGTTTTGACTAGCGGCTCCTACAATGAGCAGTTCTTC
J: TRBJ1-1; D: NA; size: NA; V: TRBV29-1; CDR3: CSVGIGGAGTEAFF; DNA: TGCAGCGTTGGGATCGGGGGGGCTGGCACTGAAGCTTTCTTT
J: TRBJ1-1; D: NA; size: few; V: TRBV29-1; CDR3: CSVRSRLVDTEAFF; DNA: TGCAGCGTTAGGTCGAGGCTTGTGGACACTGAAGCTTTCTTT
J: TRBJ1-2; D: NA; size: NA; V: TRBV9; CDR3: CASSVATKGYGYTF; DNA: TGTGCCAGCAGCGTAGCGACAAAGGGATATGGCTACACCTTC
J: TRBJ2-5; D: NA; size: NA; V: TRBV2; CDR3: CASSEGTGGRVTQYF; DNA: TGTGCCAGCAGTGAAGGCACCGGGGGCAGGGTGACCCAGTACTTC
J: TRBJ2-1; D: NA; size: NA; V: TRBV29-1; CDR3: CSEKRDSYNEQFF; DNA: TGCAGCGAGAAACGGGACTCCTACAATGAGCAGTTCTTC
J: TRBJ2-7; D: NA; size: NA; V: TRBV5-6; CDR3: CASSAGVGEQYF; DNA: TGTGCCAGCAGCGCAGGGGTGGGGGAGCAGTACTTC
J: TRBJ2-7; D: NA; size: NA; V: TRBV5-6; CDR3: CASSPDPDGEQYF; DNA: TGTGCCAGCAGCCCCGACCCCGACGGGGAGCAGTACTTC
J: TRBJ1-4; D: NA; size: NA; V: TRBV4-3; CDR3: CASSRNPRPQGSATNEKLFF; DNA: TGCGCCAGCAGCCGCAATCCAAGACCTCAGGGCAGTGCAACTAATGAAAAACTGTTTTTT